This paragraph reports one TCR beta chain. This record belongs to a study of blood T cell repertoires in COVID-19. Study-level background: There were acute and convalescent COVID-19 samples, and they came from the United States, Italy and Spain. Nucleic acid was either cDNA or gDNA, and it came from T cells, B-cell-depleted T cells, or PBMCs.

Authors' analysis steps: Scientists estimated how many nucleated cells there were by amplifying reference gene primers. Libraries were prepared by immunoSEQ multiplex PCR; TCRdb keeps only in-frame clonotypes and omits some of them. V and J calls and clone size come straight from that table; D and trimming were deduced from the DNA. The repertoire consists of some 97,000 clones, with roughly nine tenths occurring once and the leading ten covering roughly 0.97%. CDR1 is SGHRS, CDR2 YFSETQ, per germline. With 0 bases clipped from V and 4 bases from J, the junction kept 2 bases outside the gene matches. The CDR3 spans 15 residues.

The V call is TRBV5-1, the J call TRBJ2-5; 11 bases are shared with TRBD1. Sequences were obtained from peripheral blood. The TCR comes from a man in his 60s with acute or convalescent COVID-19. The CDR3 DNA is TGCGCCAGCAGCTTGGGGACAGGGGGCGGAGAGACCCAGTACTTC. Translation gives CASSLGTGGGETQYF.